The sequence of this T cell receptor (beta chain) was determined in a study of shared clonotypes between healthy human individuals. Study-wide results and limits: Clonotypes shared by all four sorted-subset donors had higher generation probabilities than non-shared clonotypes. The researchers took only blood, and tissue repertoires probably look different.

For sorted subsets, about 200 ng DNA per replicate equaled 30,000 or so T cell genomes. Here immunoSEQ multiplex PCR was the method, and the copy in TCRdb shows in-frame clones only, minus some. This sample has over a million clones; about 84% occur once, and the top ten carry roughly 0.62%. Remarks on this clone: Its specificity is not known.

Sequenced input: memory CD4+ T cells from PBMCs. The subset here: CD45RA-negative fraction. The source is a man between 18 and 29 years old in good health. Some clones in this sample may be carry-over from other donors' samples.

CDR3 region: CASSPTRAGGFGETQYF. CDR3 coding DNA: TGTGCCAGCAGTCCCACAAGGGCAGGGGGATTCGGGGAGACCCAGTACTTC. V is TRBV28 and J is TRBJ2-5; 7 bases are a match to TRBD1. The CDR3 has 17 amino acids. J gave up 5 bases and V 5 bases, and 17 bases lay outside the gene matches. The V gene's germline CDR1 is MDHEN and CDR2 SYDVKM.